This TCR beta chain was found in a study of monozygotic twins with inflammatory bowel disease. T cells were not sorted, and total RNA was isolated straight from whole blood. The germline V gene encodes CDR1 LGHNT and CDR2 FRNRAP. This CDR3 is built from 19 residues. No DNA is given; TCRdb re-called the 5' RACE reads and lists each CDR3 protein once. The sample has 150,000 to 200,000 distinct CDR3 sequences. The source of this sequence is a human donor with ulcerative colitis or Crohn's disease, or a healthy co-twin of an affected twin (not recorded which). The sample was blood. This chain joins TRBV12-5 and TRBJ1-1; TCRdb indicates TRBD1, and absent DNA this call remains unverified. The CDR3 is CASGLVNRGQGGVNTEAFF.